The 29 T cell receptor beta chains given below trace back to one sample, sequenced in a study of T cell changes during pregnancy in multiple sclerosis (dated by TCRdb to between 2018 and 2021). Receptor amplification or capture employed the immunoSEQ multiplex PCR assay. Here the immuneACCESS table is served through TCRdb, limited to in-frame sequences with V and J called. Missing clones are a known gap in these copies; in checked studies unresolved V genes cover under half, and the rest lacks a known reason. This sample holds over 45,000 clones; roughly 92% were observed only once. Of the sample, approximately 0.91% falls within the top ten clones. Sequenced here: CD4+ T cells from peripheral blood mononuclear cells, sampled in the second trimester of pregnancy. The receptors stem from a female donor in good health, enrolled as a control in a pregnancy study.

This clone was seen only once. The chain combines TRBV2 with TRBJ1-5; no clear D. V was clipped by 6 bases and J by 0 bases, with 9 bases between them. This CDR3 has 14 amino acids. Germline CDR1 is SNHLY and CDR2 is FYNNEI. The CDR3 reads CASSWAGSNQPQHF. CDR3 sequence (DNA): TGTGCCAGCAGCTGGGCAGGTAGCAATCAGCCCCAGCATTTT. Combining the CDR3 with reference TRBV2 and TRBJ1-5 gives the whole variable domain EPEVTQTPSHQVTQMGQEVILRCVPISNHLYFYWYRQILGQKVEFLVSFYNNEISEKSEIFDDQFSVERPDGSNFTLKIRSTKLEDSAMYFCASSWAGSNQPQHFGDGTRLSIL.

A single count supports this clone. The gene calls are TRBV30 and TRBJ2-7; D may be TRBD2 (6 bases). Germline V gene lookup returns CDR1 GTSNPN and CDR2 SVGIG (reference sequence). This CDR3 is built from 12 residues. The germline V and J ends were trimmed by 4 bases and 5 bases, with 12 bases remaining between them. CDR3 bases: TGTGCCTGGATGCGGGAAGTCAACGAGCAGTACTTC. This sequence encodes CAWMREVNEQYF.

The chain employs TRBV19 and TRBJ2-1, with 7 positions matching TRBD2. J lost 0 bases, V lost 2 bases, and 1 base had no gene match. Germline CDR1 LNHDA, CDR2 SQIVND (reference sequence). CDR3 length: 15 amino acids. The CDR3 region is CASSITSDSYNEQFF. The DNA for the CDR3 is TGTGCCAGTAGTATAACTAGCGACTCCTACAATGAGCAGTTCTTC.

V gene TRBV10-3 combines with J gene TRBJ1-2; 9 bases line up with TRBD1. J lost 7 bases, V lost 10 bases, and 13 bases had no gene match. CDR1 ENHRY and CDR2 SYGVKD come from the germline V gene. The CDR3 is 14 amino acids. The CDR3 region has the DNA TGTGCCACCCTATCCGACAGGGGACAGGGTGGCTACACCTTC. Protein product: CATLSDRGQGGYTF.

The chain joins TRBV18 to TRBJ2-3; 14 bases fit TRBD2. The trim removed 6 bases at V and 4 bases at J, leaving 6 bases unmatched. This CDR3 comprises 16 residues. Germline V gives CDR1 KGHSH, CDR2 LQKENI. The DNA of the CDR3 is TGTGCCAGCTCCCTCGGGACTAGCGGGAGCTCAGATACGCAGTATTTT. It is translated as CASSLGTSGSSDTQYF.

J is TRBJ2-2 and V is TRBV4-2, with TRBD1 identical over 7 bases. V trimming: 2 bases; J trimming: 2 bases; junction bases outside the gene matches: 8. From germline, CDR1 is LGHNA and CDR2 YNFKEQ. CDR3 length: 17 residues. CDR3 region: CASSQMTGIRNTGELFF. CDR3 DNA sequence: TGTGCCAGCAGCCAAATGACAGGGATCCGCAACACCGGGGAGCTGTTTTTT.

This chain joins TRBV28 and TRBJ2-4; 8 positions agree with TRBD1. After removal of 7 bases from V and 6 bases from J, the junction contained 14 bases not matched to a gene. This CDR3 is built from 16 residues. Germline V lookup: CDR1 MDHEN, CDR2 SYDVKM. The CDR3 DNA reads TGTGCCAGCAAGGTGATAGGGCAGGGGGCAGGAAACATTCAGTACTTC. This encodes CASKVIGQGAGNIQYF.

The J gene is TRBJ1-1, the V gene TRBV2; possible D gene TRBD1, 6 bases. V lost 7 bases and J 6 bases, leaving 18 bases between the germline ends. In germline, CDR1 is SNHLY, CDR2 FYNNEI. The CDR3 has 14 amino acids. This CDR3 is CASTMAGGRAEAFF. The CDR3 DNA follows: TGTGCCAGCACCATGGCGGGGGGGCGTGCTGAAGCTTTCTTT.

As DNA, the CDR3 is TGTGCCAGCAGTCCCAGGGCCCCCCGCACAGATACGCAGTATTTT. Amino acid sequence: CASSPRAPRTDTQYF. V is TRBV27 and J is TRBJ2-3; weak D call: TRBD1 (5 bases). Per germline, CDR1 MNHEY and CDR2 SMNVEV (reference sequence). V was clipped by 5 bases and J by 1 base, with 13 bases between them. This CDR3 comprises 15 residues.

The chain carries TRBV5-4 and TRBJ1-4; the match to TRBD1 covers 7 bases. The trim removed 0 bases at V and 5 bases at J, leaving 7 bases unmatched. This CDR3 has 16 residues. From germline, CDR1 is SGHNT and CDR2 YYREEE (reference sequence). CDR3 loop: CASSLDRDSINEKLFF. CDR3 DNA sequence: TGTGCCAGCAGCTTGGATCGGGACAGTATAAATGAAAAACTGTTTTTT.

V gene TRBV7-9 combines with J gene TRBJ2-3; maybe TRBD1 (6 bases). Trimming removed 2 bases from V and 5 bases from J, with 14 bases in between. CDR3 length: 15 amino acids. CDR1 and CDR2 from the germline V gene are SEHNR and FQNEAQ (reference sequence). The CDR3 DNA reads as TGTGCCAGCAGCTTACGAGGGGGAATAGGAGATACGCAGTATTTT. This codes for CASSLRGGIGDTQYF.

The chain has TRBV5-1 and TRBJ1-6, with 8 bases lining up with TRBD1. V lost 4 bases to trimming and J lost 1 base; unmatched junction nucleotides: 7. Germline loops: CDR1 SGHRS, CDR2 YFSETQ. The CDR3 has 17 residues. The CDR3 DNA reads as TGCGCCAGCAGCCTGGTCCAGGGGGCGTCCTATAATTCACCCCTCCACTTT. It encodes CASSLVQGASYNSPLHF.

The chain recombines TRBV6-5 with TRBJ2-5, with D perhaps matching TRBD2 (5 bases). Per the germline V gene, CDR1 is MNHEY and CDR2 is SVGAGI. This CDR3 comprises 13 residues. The V end lost 8 bases, the J end lost 3 bases, and 13 bases lay between the germline ends. The DNA of the CDR3 is TGTGCCAGCTCCGGCGCCGGGAAAGAGACCCAGTACTTC. Translated, it gives CASSGAGKETQYF.

This chain uses TRBV4-1 with TRBJ1-5; TRBD1 might be the D (5 bases). V was trimmed by 0 bases and J by 9 bases, leaving 12 bases between them. The CDR3 sequence is 14 residues long. The germline V gene has CDR1 MGHRA and CDR2 YSYEKL. The CDR3 loop is CASSQDSRGRPQHF. CDR3 nucleotide sequence: TGCGCCAGCAGCCAAGACTCAAGGGGTAGGCCCCAGCATTTT.

The chain has TRBV30 and TRBJ2-1, with 9 bases lining up with TRBD2. The V gene's germline CDR1 is GTSNPN and CDR2 SVGIG (reference sequence). Trimming took 0 bases from V and 7 from J; bases not matched to a gene: 4. CDR3 length: 14 residues. The CDR3 bases are TGTGCCTGGAGTGTAGGGCTAGCGGGAAATGAGCAGTTCTTC. Its translation is CAWSVGLAGNEQFF. Filled out from reference TRBV30 and TRBJ2-1, the complete variable domain reads SQTIHQWPATLVQPVGSPLSLECTVEGTSNPNLYWYRQAAGRGLQLLFYSVGIGQISSEVPQNLSASRPQDRQFILSSKKLLLSDSGFYLCAWSVGLAGNEQFFGPGTRLTVL.

The rearrangement joins TRBV6-1 to TRBJ1-5, with a tentative D call TRBD1 (5 bases). CDR1 and CDR2 (germline): MNHNS, SASEGT. V lost 5 bases and J 0 bases, leaving 11 bases between the germline ends. The CDR3 sequence is 15 residues long. CDR3 DNA: TGTGCCAGCAGTCGGGGACTGTATAGCAATCAGCCCCAGCATTTT. This gives the protein CASSRGLYSNQPQHF.

This clone has just one count. The CDR3 is CASSHPNRAQETQYF. CDR3 bases: TGCGCCAGCAGCCATCCTAACAGGGCCCAAGAGACCCAGTACTTC. This chain connects TRBV4-1 to TRBJ2-5; a possible D gene is TRBD1 (6 bases). The CDR3 consists of 15 residues. Trimming stripped 3 bases from V and 1 base from J, with 12 bases between. Germline lookup yields CDR1 MGHRA and CDR2 YSYEKL.

The chain uses TRBV18 and TRBJ2-2; D might be TRBD2 (6 bases). The germline V and J ends were trimmed by 0 bases and 4 bases, with 15 bases remaining between them. The CDR3 is 17 amino acids. In germline, CDR1 is KGHSH, CDR2 LQKENI. The DNA for the CDR3 is TGTGCCAGCTCACCACCTCGACTAGAACGGAGCACCGGGGAGCTGTTTTTT. Its protein is CASSPPRLERSTGELFF. Complete variable domain (other parts from reference TRBV18 and TRBJ2-2): NAGVMQNPRHLVRRRGQEARLRCSPMKGHSHVYWYRQLPEEGLKFMVYLQKENIIDESGMPKERFSAEFPKEGPSILRIQQVVRGDSAAYFCASSPPRLERSTGELFFGEGSRLTVL.

The J gene is TRBJ2-1, the V gene TRBV11-2, with D possibly TRBD2 on 5 matching bases. The ends were cut back, 2 bases at V and 10 bases at J, with 15 bases in the middle. In germline, CDR1 is SGHAT, CDR2 FQNNGV. The CDR3 totals 14 residues. The CDR3 region has the DNA TGTGCCAGCAGCTTACTCCCCGGGGATGGCGAGCAGTTCTTC. This gives the protein CASSLLPGDGEQFF.

The chain is built from TRBV19 and TRBJ2-1, with D perhaps matching TRBD2 (6 bases). This CDR3 region has 15 residues. The germline V gene has CDR1 LNHDA and CDR2 SQIVND (reference sequence). Trimming took off 5 bases at V and 10 bases at J, with 21 bases between the two ends. The CDR3 DNA sequence: TGTGCCAGTAGTCCGGGACTGGAGAAGGGGTGGGAGCAGTTCTTC. It codes for CASSPGLEKGWEQFF. Based on the CDR3 plus reference TRBV19 and TRBJ2-1, the full variable domain is DGGITQSPKYLFRKEGQNVTLSCEQNLNHDAMYWYRQDPGQGLRLIYYSQIVNDFQKGDIAEGYSVSREKKESFPLTVTSAQKNPTAFYLCASSPGLEKGWEQFFGPGTRLTVL.

The V gene is TRBV5-1, the J gene TRBJ2-7, with a possible D match to TRBD1 (5 bases). This CDR3 is 13 amino acids long. CDR1 is SGHRS and CDR2 is YFSETQ in the germline V gene. The ends were cut back, 0 bases at V and 2 bases at J, with 6 bases in the middle. DNA for the CDR3: TGCGCCAGCAGCTTGGGGGGCACCTACGAGCAGTACTTC. Its translation is CASSLGGTYEQYF.

The V and J genes are TRBV4-1 and TRBJ2-7; perhaps TRBD2 as D (5 bases). Trimming pared 0 bases from V and 10 bases from J, leaving 16 bases between. The CDR3 consists of 14 residues. The germline CDR1 and CDR2 sequences are MGHRA and YSYEKL. CDR3 nucleotide sequence: TGCGCCAGCAGCCAAGACGGAGCGAGGACTCCTCAGTACTTC. This translates into CASSQDGARTPQYF.

V gene TRBV11-2 combines with J gene TRBJ1-1; a possible D gene is TRBD1 (5 bases). Germline loops: CDR1 SGHAT, CDR2 FQNNGV. There are 15 residues in the CDR3. Deletions cut 2 bases from V and 1 base from J, with 11 bases between. CDR3 coding DNA: TGTGCCAGCAGCTTATCAGGGCTAGGGAACACTGAAGCTTTCTTT. As protein: CASSLSGLGNTEAFF.

This chain joins TRBV7-6 and TRBJ1-1; D uncertain. CDR3 size: 13 residues. CDR1 and CDR2 from the germline V gene are SGHVS and FNYEAQ. The germline V and J ends were trimmed by 1 base and 11 bases, with 14 bases remaining between them. This chain's CDR3 is CASSLDPGIRAFF. The CDR3 region has the DNA TGTGCCAGCAGCTTAGATCCCGGGATAAGGGCTTTCTTT.

This rearrangement joins TRBV5-1 to TRBJ2-7; 9 bases fit TRBD2. The CDR3 runs 16 residues. The J segment lost 2 bases and the V segment lost 8 bases, leaving 14 bases of the junction unmatched. CDR1 and CDR2 (germline): SGHRS, YFSETQ. The CDR3 loop reads CARSGLARRIAYEQYF. The CDR3 coding sequence is TGCGCCAGGTCCGGACTAGCGCGGCGGATCGCCTACGAGCAGTACTTC.

The gene calls are TRBV21-1 and TRBJ2-1; TRBD1, the table's D call, lacks a check against the DNA. TRBV21-1 corresponds to a pseudogene. This CDR3 is built from 21 residues. CDR3 in DNA: TGTGCCAGCAGCACTCATGTTGGGACTTCCAACCGGGACAGATCCTACAATGAGCAGTTCTTC. It encodes CASSTHVGTSNRDRSYNEQFF.

The rearrangement links TRBV4-1 to TRBJ2-7; 8 bases map to TRBD2. The CDR3 loop spans 15 amino acids. The V gene's germline CDR1 is MGHRA and CDR2 YSYEKL. Trimming cost V 3 bases and J 1 base; bases outside gene matches: 5. The CDR3 loop reads CASSQGIAGSYEQYF. The CDR3 DNA is TGCGCCAGCAGCCAGGGGATAGCGGGGTCCTACGAGCAGTACTTC.

V is TRBV5-1 and J is TRBJ1-2; 10 nucleotides agree with TRBD1. This CDR3 is built from 15 residues. The V segment lost 0 bases and the J segment 7 bases; nucleotides outside the gene matches: 6. From germline, CDR1 is SGHRS and CDR2 YFSETQ. CDR3 sequence (DNA): TGCGCCAGCAGCTTGGCCGACAGGGGGCTAGGTGGCTACACCTTC. Its protein product is CASSLADRGLGGYTF.

The chain couples TRBV28 to TRBJ2-3, with unresolved D. In germline, CDR1 is MDHEN, CDR2 SYDVKM. The CDR3 has 13 amino acids. Between the trimmed V and J ends, which lost 7 bases and 3 bases, there was a span of 11 bases. Here the CDR3 DNA reads TGTGCCAGCACCCCCACTGGTACAGATACGCAGTATTTT. It codes for CASTPTGTDTQYF.